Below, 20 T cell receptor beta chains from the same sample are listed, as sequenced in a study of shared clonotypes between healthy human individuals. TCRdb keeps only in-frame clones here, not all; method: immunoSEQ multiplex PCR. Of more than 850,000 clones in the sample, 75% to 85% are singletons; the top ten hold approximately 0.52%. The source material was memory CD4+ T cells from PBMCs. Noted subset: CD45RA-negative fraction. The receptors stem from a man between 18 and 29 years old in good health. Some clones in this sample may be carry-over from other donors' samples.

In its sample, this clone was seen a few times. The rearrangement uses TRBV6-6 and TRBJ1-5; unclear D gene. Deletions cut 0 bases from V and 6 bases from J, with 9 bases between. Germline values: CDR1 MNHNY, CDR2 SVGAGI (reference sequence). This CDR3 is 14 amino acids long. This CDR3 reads CASSYSAGVQPQHF. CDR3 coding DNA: TGTGCCAGCAGTTACTCGGCTGGGGTTCAGCCCCAGCATTTT.

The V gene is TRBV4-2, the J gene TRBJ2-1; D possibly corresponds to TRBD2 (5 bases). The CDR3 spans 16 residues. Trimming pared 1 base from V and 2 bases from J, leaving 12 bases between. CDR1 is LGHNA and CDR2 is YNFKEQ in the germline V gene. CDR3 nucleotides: TGTGCCAGCAGCCAAGCCCGCGGAGGACCCTACAATGAGCAGTTCTTC. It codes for CASSQARGGPYNEQFF.

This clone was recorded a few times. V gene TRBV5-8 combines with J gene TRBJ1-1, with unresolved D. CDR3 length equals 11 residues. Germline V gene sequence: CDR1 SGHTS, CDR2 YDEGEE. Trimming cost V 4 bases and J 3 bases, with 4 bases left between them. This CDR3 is CASSPYTEAFF. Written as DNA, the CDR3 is TGTGCCAGCAGCCCTTACACTGAAGCTTTCTTT.

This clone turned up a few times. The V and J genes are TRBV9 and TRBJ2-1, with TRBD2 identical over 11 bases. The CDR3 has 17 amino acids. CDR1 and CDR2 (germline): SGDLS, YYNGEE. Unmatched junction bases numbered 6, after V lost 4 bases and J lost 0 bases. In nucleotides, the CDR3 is TGTGCCAGCAGCCGACGACTAGCGGGAAGCTCCTACAATGAGCAGTTCTTC. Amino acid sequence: CASSRRLAGSSYNEQFF.

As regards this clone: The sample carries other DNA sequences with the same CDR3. The CDR3 DNA follows: TGCGCCAGCAGCTTGACAAGCAATCAGCCCCAGCATTTT. It yields the protein CASSLTSNQPQHF. V and J are TRBV5-1 and TRBJ1-5; D remains unclear. Trimming left V 1 base short and J 1 base short, with 3 bases between. The CDR3 runs 13 residues. The germline V gene has CDR1 SGHRS and CDR2 YFSETQ.

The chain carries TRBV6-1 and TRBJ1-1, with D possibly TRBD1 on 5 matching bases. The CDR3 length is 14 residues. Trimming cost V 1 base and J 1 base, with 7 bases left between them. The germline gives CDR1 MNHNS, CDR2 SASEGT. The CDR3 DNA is TGTGCCAGCAGTGAAGGGACACAGAACACTGAAGCTTTCTTT. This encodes CASSEGTQNTEAFF.

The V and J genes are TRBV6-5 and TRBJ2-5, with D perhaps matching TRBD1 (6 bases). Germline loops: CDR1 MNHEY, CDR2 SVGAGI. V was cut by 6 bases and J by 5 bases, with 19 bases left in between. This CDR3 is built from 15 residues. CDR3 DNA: TGTGCCAGCAGACGCACCCGAACAGGGTTGGAGACCCAGTACTTC. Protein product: CASRRTRTGLETQYF.

CDR3: CASSDSGTSGSNEQFF. The CDR3 DNA sequence: TGTGCCAGCAGTGACTCCGGGACTAGCGGGAGCAATGAGCAGTTCTTC. The J gene is TRBJ2-1, the V gene TRBV6-4; 14 positions match TRBD2. J gave up 6 bases and V 0 bases, and 1 base lay outside the gene matches. The CDR3 is 16 residues long. CDR1 MRHNA and CDR2 SNTAGT come from the germline V gene.

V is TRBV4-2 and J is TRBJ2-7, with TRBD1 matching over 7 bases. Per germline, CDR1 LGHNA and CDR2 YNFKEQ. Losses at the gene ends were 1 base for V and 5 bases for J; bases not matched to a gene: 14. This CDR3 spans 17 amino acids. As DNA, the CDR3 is TGTGCCAGCAGCCAAGCAACACCCCGCGACAGGGCCCACGAGCAGTACTTC. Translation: CASSQATPRDRAHEQYF.

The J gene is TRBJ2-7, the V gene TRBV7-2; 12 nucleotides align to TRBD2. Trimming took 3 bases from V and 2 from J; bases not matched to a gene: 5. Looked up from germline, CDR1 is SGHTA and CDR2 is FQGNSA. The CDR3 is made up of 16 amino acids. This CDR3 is CASSLGLAGGTYEQYF. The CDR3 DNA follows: TGTGCCAGCAGCTTGGGCCTAGCGGGAGGGACCTACGAGCAGTACTTC.

CDR3 amino acids: CASSYTHGQGGYTF. In nucleotides, the CDR3 is TGTGCCAGCAGTTACACGCATGGACAGGGTGGCTACACCTTC. The chain uses TRBV6-5 and TRBJ1-2; TRBD1 aligns across 8 bases. Germline V gives CDR1 MNHEY, CDR2 SVGAGI. Germline trimming cut 2 bases from V and 7 bases from J; bases unmatched to any gene: 6. This CDR3 has 14 residues.

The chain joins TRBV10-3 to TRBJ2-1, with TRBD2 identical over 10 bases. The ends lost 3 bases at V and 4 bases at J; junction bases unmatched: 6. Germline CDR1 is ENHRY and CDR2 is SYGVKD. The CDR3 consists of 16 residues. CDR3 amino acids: CAISDLGLADYNEQFF. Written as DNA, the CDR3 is TGTGCCATCAGTGATCTTGGACTAGCGGATTACAATGAGCAGTTCTTC.

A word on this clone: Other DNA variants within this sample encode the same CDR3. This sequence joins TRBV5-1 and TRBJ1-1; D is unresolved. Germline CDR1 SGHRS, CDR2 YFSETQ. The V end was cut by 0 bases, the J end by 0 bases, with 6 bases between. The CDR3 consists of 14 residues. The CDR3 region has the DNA TGCGCCAGCAGCTTGGATAGTATGAACACTGAAGCTTTCTTT. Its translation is CASSLDSMNTEAFF.

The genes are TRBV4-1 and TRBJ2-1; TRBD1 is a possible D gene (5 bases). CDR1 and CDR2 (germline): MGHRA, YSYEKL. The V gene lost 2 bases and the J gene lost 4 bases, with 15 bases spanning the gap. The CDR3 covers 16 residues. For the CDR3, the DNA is TGCGCCAGCAGCCAATTGGGGCCAAACTCATACAATGAGCAGTTCTTC. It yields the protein CASSQLGPNSYNEQFF.

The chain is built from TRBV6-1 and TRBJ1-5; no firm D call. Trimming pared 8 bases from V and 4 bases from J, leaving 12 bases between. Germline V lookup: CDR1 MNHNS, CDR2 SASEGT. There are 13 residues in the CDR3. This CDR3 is CASSEGLNQPQHF. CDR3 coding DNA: TGTGCCAGCTCGGAGGGATTAAATCAGCCCCAGCATTTT.

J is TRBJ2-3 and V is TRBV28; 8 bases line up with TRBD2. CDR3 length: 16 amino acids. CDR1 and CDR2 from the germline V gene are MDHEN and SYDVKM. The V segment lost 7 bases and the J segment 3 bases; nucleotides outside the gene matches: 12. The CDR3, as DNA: TGTGCCAGCACTCCCCCTTTCGGGAGGGGGACAGATACGCAGTATTTT. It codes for CASTPPFGRGTDTQYF. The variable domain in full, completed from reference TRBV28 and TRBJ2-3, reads DVKVTQSSRYLVKRTGEKVFLECVQDMDHENMFWYRQDPGLGLRLIYFSYDVKMKEKGDIPEGYSVSREKKERFSLILESASTNQTSMYLCASTPPFGRGTDTQYFGPGTRLTVL.

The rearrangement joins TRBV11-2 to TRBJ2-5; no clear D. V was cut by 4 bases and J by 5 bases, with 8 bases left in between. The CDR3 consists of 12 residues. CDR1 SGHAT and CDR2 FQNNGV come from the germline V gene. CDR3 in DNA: TGTGCCAGCAGCTCCTTCTGGGAGACCCAGTACTTC. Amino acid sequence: CASSSFWETQYF.

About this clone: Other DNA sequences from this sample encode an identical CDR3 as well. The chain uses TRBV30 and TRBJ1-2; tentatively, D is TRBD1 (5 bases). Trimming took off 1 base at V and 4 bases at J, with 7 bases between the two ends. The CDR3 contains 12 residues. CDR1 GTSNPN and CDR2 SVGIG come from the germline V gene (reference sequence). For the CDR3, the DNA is TGTGCCTGGAGTGGGGGGAGCTATGGCTACACCTTC. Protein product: CAWSGGSYGYTF.

CDR3 in amino acids: CASSQETAGFGYTF. The DNA for the CDR3 is TGTGCCAGCAGCCAGGAGACGGCGGGCTTTGGCTACACCTTC. V and J are TRBV6-1 and TRBJ1-2; D remains unclear. In germline, CDR1 is MNHNS, CDR2 SASEGT. The V end lost 6 bases, the J end lost 7 bases, and 18 bases lay between the germline ends. The CDR3 is made up of 14 amino acids.

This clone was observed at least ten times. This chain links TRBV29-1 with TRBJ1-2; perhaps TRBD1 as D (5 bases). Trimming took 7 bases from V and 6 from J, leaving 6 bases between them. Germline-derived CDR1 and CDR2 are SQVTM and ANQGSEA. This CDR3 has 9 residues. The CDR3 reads CSGGDGYTF. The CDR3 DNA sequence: TGCAGCGGGGGGGATGGCTACACCTTC.